These T cell receptor beta chains were read from a single sample in a study of beta chain features in type 1 diabetes. TCRdb's copy holds only in-frame clones and misses some; the assay was immunoSEQ multiplex PCR. The sample lists 150,000 to 190,000 clones; about 8.1% were seen once. Sequenced material: central memory CD4+ T cells from blood. The source is a young man in good health. CDR3s leave out the opening cysteine and the closing phenylalanine or tryptophan. Only part of the rows carry a size: once, few, many, or a class if the clone is expanded.

clone_size j_call v_call cdr3_aa
few TRBJ1-3 TRBV9 ASAAGRSGNTIY
many TRBJ2-5 TRBV29-1 SGILAQETQY
many TRBJ1-2 TRBV6-6 ASSPLDSGGYT
many TRBJ2-5 TRBV4-3 ASSGGRRGRVETQY
. TRBJ2-7 TRBV7-2 ASSLDAGEQY
. TRBJ1-2 TRBV5-4 ASSLMTGGGYT
few TRBJ2-5 TRBV19 ASSSSPGLAETQY
few TRBJ2-1 TRBV27 ASRRQGLDEQF
many TRBJ2-3 TRBV10-3 AISEGQDTDTQY
. TRBJ1-2 TRBV27 ASSRQLQGTNYGYT
few TRBJ2-7 TRBV28 ASSLFREPYEQY
. TRBJ1-2 TRBV10-3 AISGDSGYGYT
few TRBJ2-3 TRBV4-1 ASSRFGGAVDTQY
many TRBJ1-2 TRBV16 ASSQHREGTKPGYT
few TRBJ1-5 TRBV7-8 ASSSRGGTGNPPQH
few TRBJ2-7 TRBV4-2 ASSHTGQGGIYEQY
. TRBJ1-6 TRBV30 AWRSSYNSPLH
. TRBJ2-1 TRBV4-1 ASSSRGVGRIGGYNEQF
many TRBJ1-1 TRBV5-1 ASRSVSVMNTEAF
. TRBJ2-5 TRBV11-2 ASSLGSGGETQY
few TRBJ2-3 TRBV29-1 SDNPTTITDTQY
few TRBJ1-1 TRBV7-2 ASRVQQGNTEAF
many TRBJ2-1 TRBV4-3 ASSLNHGGNEQF
. TRBJ2-1 TRBV7-3 ASSLSSYNEQF
. TRBJ2-5 TRBV27 ASSTRPGGTVSGDQY
. TRBJ1-2 TRBV27 ASSPTGSSYGYT
few TRBJ2-7 TRBV7-3 ASSPTGTNYEQY
. TRBJ2-1 TRBV19 ASSIQDSGTSWSEQF
few TRBJ2-3 TRBV15 ATSGEAGHPWTDTQY
. TRBJ2-3 TRBV7-9 ASSLGPGGAPDTQY
once TRBJ2-7 TRBV19 ASSPLHYQSYYEQY